The 27 T cell receptor beta chains below all came from one sample that was sequenced in a study of regulatory T cells in long-lasting Graves disease. Sample time point: newly diagnosed GD, antithyroid drugs for less than 3 months. RNA extracted from PBMCs served as the sequencing template. Construction of the TCR beta libraries employed iRepertoire HTBI primers in conjunction with Arm-PCR of CDR3 regions. TCRdb passed the multiplex PCR reads through MiXCR, listing each CDR3 protein once. The sample carries 200,000 to 250,000 distinct CDR3 sequences, 20% to 25% recorded once. Here the sequenced sample was peripheral blood mononuclear cells (PBMCs), taken at new diagnosis, from a patient treated with antithyroid drugs. The origin of the receptors is a female donor with Graves disease.

This chain connects TRBV5-1 to TRBJ2-5; unclear D gene. Germline V gene lookup returns CDR1 SGHRS and CDR2 YFSETQ. This CDR3 comprises 12 residues. The germline V and J ends were trimmed by 3 bases and 4 bases, with 7 bases remaining between them. The CDR3 here is CASSSTSETQYF. Written as DNA, the CDR3 is TGCGCCAGCAGCTCGACCTCAGAGACCCAGTACTTC.

This clonotype was seen many times. The chain uses TRBV12-3 or TRBV12-4 and TRBJ2-5, with D perhaps TRBD1 (6 bases). The CDR3 runs to 13 residues. Trimming stripped 7 bases from V and 4 bases from J, with 13 bases between. For the CDR3, the DNA is TGTGCCAGCAATCAAGGCAGGGGAGAGACCCAGTACTTC. Amino acid sequence: CASNQGRGETQYF.

The rearrangement joins TRBV6-5 to TRBJ1-2; 10 bases align to TRBD1. Germline V gene data show CDR1 as MNHEY and CDR2 as SVGAGI. V shed 4 bases, J shed 4 bases, and the junction held 3 bases outside the gene matches. The CDR3 has 14 residues. The CDR3 sequence: CASSSGQGGYGYTF. Here the CDR3 DNA reads TGTGCCAGCAGTTCCGGACAGGGGGGCTATGGCTACACCTTC.

The sample holds many counts of this clonotype. The chain joins TRBV7-9 to TRBJ1-1, with 7 nucleotides matching TRBD1. The germline V gene has CDR1 SEHNR and CDR2 FQNEAQ (reference sequence). The CDR3 runs to 13 residues. The V gene end was trimmed by 3 bases and the J gene end by 8 bases; junction bases not matched to a gene: 6. CDR3 protein: CASSLGTVAEAFF. The CDR3 coding sequence is TGTGCCAGCAGCTTGGGGACAGTGGCGGAAGCTTTCTTT.

This clonotype was picked up a small number of times. The chain is built from TRBV5-4 and TRBJ2-5; no clear D. The CDR3 length is 17 residues. V was trimmed by 0 bases and J by 1 base, leaving 16 bases between them. Germline values: CDR1 SGHNT, CDR2 YYREEE (reference sequence). DNA of the CDR3: TGTGCCAGCAGCTTGGACCGCCGGGCCCAATTCCAAGAGACCCAGTACTTC. This translates into CASSLDRRAQFQETQYF. The full variable domain, with the rest looked up from reference TRBV5-4 and TRBJ2-5, is ETGVTQSPTHLIKTRGQQVTLRCSSQSGHNTVSWYQQALGQGPQFIFQYYREEENGRGNFPPRFSGLQFPNYSSELNVNALELDDSALYLCASSLDRRAQFQETQYFGPGTRLLVL.

This clonotype has ten or more counts. The chain combines TRBV5-1 with TRBJ1-1; D gene uncertain. Germline V CDR1 and CDR2: SGHRS, YFSETQ. Trimming took off 2 bases at V and 1 base at J, with 9 bases between the two ends. CDR3 length: 14 amino acids. DNA of the CDR3: TGCGCCAGCAGCTTCTCAGGATCGAACACTGAAGCTTTCTTT. This translates into CASSFSGSNTEAFF.

The gene calls are TRBV3-1 and TRBJ1-5, with D possibly being TRBD1 (6 bases). Trimming cost V 1 base and J 3 bases, with 16 bases left between them. This CDR3 is 17 amino acids long. Germline V gives CDR1 LGHDT, CDR2 YNNKEL (reference sequence). The CDR3 DNA follows: TGTGCCAGCAGCCAAGGGGGGGACATTTTTAACAATCAGCCCCAGCATTTT. Translation gives CASSQGGDIFNNQPQHF.

V and J are TRBV12-3 or TRBV12-4 and TRBJ2-5; 7 positions agree with TRBD2. The V segment lost 3 bases and the J segment 2 bases; nucleotides outside the gene matches: 6. The CDR3 sequence is 15 residues long. The CDR3 nucleotides read TGTGCCAGCAGTTTTAAGCGGGGTGAACAAGAGACCCAGTACTTC. This codes for CASSFKRGEQETQYF.

This clonotype was detected ten times or more. V is TRBV28 and J is TRBJ2-3; D call uncertain. The germline V gene encodes CDR1 MDHEN and CDR2 SYDVKM. Trimming removed 6 bases at V and 1 base at J, with 8 bases between. The CDR3 is 13 residues long. The CDR3 reads CASRTQGTDTQYF. For the CDR3, the DNA is TGTGCCAGCAGAACCCAAGGCACAGATACGCAGTATTTT.

The genes are TRBV12-3 or TRBV12-4 and TRBJ2-3; TRBD2 matches 13 bases. The CDR3 covers 17 residues. V was pared by 3 bases and J by 4 bases, with 7 bases of the junction left unmatched. The CDR3 loop reads CASSFKWTSGGPDTQYF. In DNA form, the CDR3 reads TGTGCCAGCAGTTTCAAGTGGACTAGCGGGGGCCCAGATACGCAGTATTTT.

This clonotype was observed many times. The chain couples TRBV28 to TRBJ2-7; D is possibly TRBD2 (6 bases). This CDR3 is 15 amino acids long. Germline values: CDR1 MDHEN, CDR2 SYDVKM. Trimming removed 5 bases from V and 4 bases from J, with 18 bases in between. In DNA, the CDR3 is TGTGCCAGCAGTCGATCGGAGGGGATGAGATACGAGCAGTACTTC. Protein: CASSRSEGMRYEQYF.

This clonotype occurred many times. The chain uses TRBV10-1 and TRBJ2-4; TRBD2 aligns across 8 bases. Per the germline V gene, CDR1 is WNHNN and CDR2 is SYGVQD (reference sequence). The CDR3 runs to 14 residues. V trimming: 3 bases; J trimming: 5 bases; junction bases outside the gene matches: 3. The CDR3 sequence is CASSDGTRQNIQYF. In nucleotides, the CDR3 is TGCGCCAGCAGTGATGGGACTAGACAAAACATTCAGTACTTC.

This clonotype was seen many times. The chain links TRBV7-2 to TRBJ2-3; D gene ambiguous. CDR1 is SGHTA and CDR2 is FQGNSA in the germline V gene. The CDR3 totals 14 residues. Trimming took 2 bases from V and 2 from J, leaving 8 bases between them. The CDR3 loop reads CASSLSGPTDTQYF. For the CDR3, the DNA is TGTGCCAGCAGCTTATCCGGACCCACAGATACGCAGTATTTT.

The J gene is TRBJ2-1, the V gene TRBV7-9, with TRBD2 as a possible D gene (5 bases). Germline CDR1 reads SEHNR; CDR2 reads FQNEAQ (reference sequence). This CDR3 region has 15 residues. The V gene lost 3 bases and the J gene lost 4 bases, with 13 bases spanning the gap. The CDR3 DNA follows: TGTGCCAGCAGCTTCCTAGTACTAGATTACAATGAGCAGTTCTTC. This codes for CASSFLVLDYNEQFF.

This clonotype was recorded many times. The rearrangement uses TRBV7-2 and TRBJ1-5; D gene unclear. The CDR3 contains 17 residues. With 5 bases removed from V and 2 bases from J, the gap between germline ends came to 19 bases. Germline assignment: CDR1 SGHTA and CDR2 FQGNSA. The chain's CDR3 is CASSLYSPGFGNQPQHF. For the CDR3, the DNA is TGTGCCAGCAGCCTATATTCCCCGGGCTTCGGCAATCAGCCCCAGCATTTT.

The sample holds a few counts of this clonotype. The V call is TRBV5-5, the J call TRBJ2-7; possibly TRBD1 for D (5 bases). Trimming shortened V by 5 bases and J by 6 bases, and 21 bases separated the two germline ends. The length of the CDR3 is 15 residues. Germline assignment: CDR1 SGHKS and CDR2 YYEKEE (reference sequence). The CDR3 protein is CASRSQAGVKGEQYF. The DNA of the CDR3 is TGTGCCAGCAGATCACAGGCAGGCGTTAAGGGCGAGCAGTACTTC.

There are many counts of this clonotype. This sequence joins TRBV2 and TRBJ2-5, with 8 bases that match TRBD1. The J segment lost 5 bases and the V segment lost 7 bases, leaving 9 bases of the junction unmatched. The CDR3 consists of 14 residues. Germline lookup yields CDR1 SNHLY and CDR2 FYNNEI. Here the CDR3 DNA reads TGTGCCAGCAACTTACAGGGGGGTTTGGAGACCCAGTACTTC. The encoded protein is CASNLQGGLETQYF.

The chain joins TRBV28 to TRBJ2-7, with a possible D match to TRBD1 (5 bases). Germline V gene lookup returns CDR1 MDHEN and CDR2 SYDVKM. The V and J ends lost 5 bases and 2 bases respectively, with 16 bases between them. The length of the CDR3 is 15 residues. CDR3 in DNA: TGTGCCAGCAGTCTAAGTACAGGCAGGCCCTACGAGCAGTACTTC. Translation gives CASSLSTGRPYEQYF. Full variable domain (missing parts from reference TRBV28 and TRBJ2-7): DVKVTQSSRYLVKRTGEKVFLECVQDMDHENMFWYRQDPGLGLRLIYFSYDVKMKEKGDIPEGYSVSREKKERFSLILESASTNQTSMYLCASSLSTGRPYEQYFGPGTRLTVT.

This clonotype was observed at least ten times. V gene TRBV5-1 combines with J gene TRBJ2-4; 10 bases align to TRBD2. V shed 8 bases and J 5 bases; nucleotides not matched to a gene: 10. From germline, CDR1 is SGHRS and CDR2 YFSETQ. This CDR3 has 15 amino acids. CDR3 sequence reads: CASSSGRGGENIQYF. CDR3 sequence (DNA): TGCGCCAGTTCTAGCGGGAGAGGTGGCGAAAACATTCAGTACTTC.

J is TRBJ1-1 and V is TRBV12-3 or TRBV12-4, with TRBD1 matching 10 bases. The CDR3 loop spans 14 amino acids. V gave up 6 bases and J gave up 5 bases; unmatched junction bases: 6. Written as DNA, the CDR3 is TGTGCCAGCAGACAGACAGGGGGCGAGACTGAAGCTTTCTTT. It specifies CASRQTGGETEAFF.

The table lists this clonotype with many counts. The chain uses TRBV2 and TRBJ2-3; D is tentatively TRBD1 or TRBD2 (6 bases each). The V and J ends lost 7 bases and 1 base respectively, with 12 bases between them. Per germline, CDR1 SNHLY and CDR2 FYNNEI. The CDR3 runs to 14 residues. CDR3 loop: CASKKGEGTDTQYF. In nucleotides, the CDR3 is TGTGCCAGCAAGAAGGGGGAGGGCACAGATACGCAGTATTTT.

This clonotype was found many times. The chain has TRBV7-3 and TRBJ2-1; TRBD2 is a possible D gene (5 bases). The CDR3 loop spans 13 amino acids. With 4 bases removed from V and 7 bases from J, the gap between germline ends came to 11 bases. CDR1 SGHTA and CDR2 FQGTGA come from the germline V gene. CDR3 sequence: CASSSRGGNEQFF. The CDR3 DNA reads TGTGCCAGCAGCTCCCGAGGAGGTAATGAGCAGTTCTTC.

This clonotype was recorded at least ten times. The chain couples TRBV6-7 to TRBJ1-5; D call uncertain. TRBV6-7 is assigned to the ORF class and has an uncertain function. The CDR3 covers 15 residues. The V and J ends lost 4 bases and 0 bases respectively, with 10 bases between them. The CDR3 DNA is TGTGCCAGCAGTTCCTCGACGGTTAGCAATCAGCCCCAGCATTTT. Its translation: CASSSSTVSNQPQHF.

This clonotype was found a few times. This chain joins TRBV4-3 and TRBJ2-1; TRBD1 agrees at 8 bases. J gave up 1 base and V 8 bases, and 13 bases lay outside the gene matches. Germline V gives CDR1 LGHNA, CDR2 YSLEER. This CDR3 contains 17 residues. The DNA of the CDR3 is TGCGCCAGCTCCCGAGGGGCAGGGGGCGCGTCCTACAATGAGCAGTTCTTC. Translating it yields CASSRGAGGASYNEQFF.

There are a few counts of this clonotype. The CDR3 spells CASSYFGGSSYGYTF. CDR3 bases: TGTGCCAGCAGTTACTTTGGGGGCTCTAGCTATGGCTACACCTTC. The rearrangement links TRBV6-5 to TRBJ1-2; the D gene is possibly TRBD1 (6 bases). This CDR3 is 15 amino acids long. V lost 1 base and J lost 4, with 13 bases in between. Germline CDR1 reads MNHEY; CDR2 reads SVGAGI.

In this sample, this clonotype turned up many times. The J gene is TRBJ1-6, the V gene TRBV20-1; 12 bases match TRBD1. V gave up 1 base and J gave up 6 bases; unmatched junction bases: 4. Germline V lookup: CDR1 DFQATT, CDR2 SNEGSKA (reference sequence). The CDR3 has 16 amino acids. The CDR3 region is CSARVRDRGLNSPLHF. The DNA of the CDR3 is TGCAGTGCTAGAGTCAGGGACAGGGGGCTTAATTCACCCCTCCACTTT.

As concerns this clonotype: A far more abundant clone sits one base away, making this likely a read error. The chain employs TRBV6-1 and TRBJ2-1; no clear D. The V and J ends lost 7 bases and 10 bases respectively, with 14 bases between them. The CDR3 runs 12 residues. Germline V lookup: CDR1 MNHNS, CDR2 SASEGT. The CDR3 is CASNQPSYEQFF. DNA of the CDR3: TGTGCCAGCAATCAACCCTCCTACGAGCAGTTCTTC.